The sequence of this T cell receptor (beta chain) was determined in a study of blood T cell repertoires in COVID-19. Across the whole study: In each case, the material was cDNA or gDNA derived from T cells, B-cell-depleted T cells, or PBMCs.

The cohort comprised adults aged 18 to 89 years residing in some 24 US areas. Someone with COVID-19 had been met by exposed participants within 2 weeks before study entry. Germline CDR1 is MDHEN and CDR2 is SYDVKM. The CDR3 is made up of 11 amino acids. V shed 6 bases and J 7 bases; nucleotides not matched to a gene: 1. Under the authors' procedure: Scientists estimated how many nucleated cells there were by amplifying reference gene primers. Assay: immunoSEQ multiplex PCR; the TCRdb copy retains only in-frame clones and omits some. The DNA gave D and trimming, while V, J and clone size come from that table. The sample lists about 370,000 clones; roughly 90% were seen once.

Sequenced input: PBMCs or T cells enriched from blood (not recorded which). V usage is TRBV28 and J usage is TRBJ2-7; 9 bases fit TRBD2. The sequence was collected from a woman in her 40s who had been exposed to COVID-19. DNA for the CDR3: TGTGCCAGCAGCACTAGCGGGGAGCAGTACTTC. Translation: CASSTSGEQYF.